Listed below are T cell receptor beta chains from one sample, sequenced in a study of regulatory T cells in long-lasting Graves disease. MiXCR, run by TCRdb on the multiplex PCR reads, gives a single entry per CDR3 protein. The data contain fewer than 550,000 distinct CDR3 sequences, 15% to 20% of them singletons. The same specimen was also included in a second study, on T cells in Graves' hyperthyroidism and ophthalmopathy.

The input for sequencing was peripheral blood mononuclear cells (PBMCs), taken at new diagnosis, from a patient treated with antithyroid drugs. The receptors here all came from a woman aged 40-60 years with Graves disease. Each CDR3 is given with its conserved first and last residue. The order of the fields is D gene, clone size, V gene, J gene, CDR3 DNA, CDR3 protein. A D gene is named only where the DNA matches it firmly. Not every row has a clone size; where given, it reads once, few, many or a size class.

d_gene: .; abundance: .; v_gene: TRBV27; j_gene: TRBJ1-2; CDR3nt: TGTGCCAGCAGCCCAACCCTGGGACACCCCTATGGCTACACCTTC; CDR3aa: CASSPTLGHPYGYTF
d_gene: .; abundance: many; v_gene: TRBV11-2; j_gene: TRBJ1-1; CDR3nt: TGTGCCAGCAGCTTAGCAGAAAGCCCATTGACTGAAGCTTTCTTT; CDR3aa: CASSLAESPLTEAFF
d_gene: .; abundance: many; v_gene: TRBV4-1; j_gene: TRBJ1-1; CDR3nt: TGCGCCAGCAGCCAAGATAAGAGGCGGGAGGGCACTGAAGCTTTCTTT; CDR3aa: CASSQDKRREGTEAFF
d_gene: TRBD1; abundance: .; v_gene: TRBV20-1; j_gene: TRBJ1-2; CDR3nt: TGCAGTGCTCAGGACAGGGGGCTGTCTAACTATGGCTACACCTTC; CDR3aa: CSAQDRGLSNYGYTF
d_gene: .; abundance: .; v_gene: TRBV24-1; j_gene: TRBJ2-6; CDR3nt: TGTGCCACCAGTATGGGCGGGGCTGGGGCCAACGTCCTGACTTTC; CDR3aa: CATSMGGAGANVLTF
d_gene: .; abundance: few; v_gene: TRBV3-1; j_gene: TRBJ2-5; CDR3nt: TGTGCCAGCAGCCAAGGAAGTTTACAAGAGACCCAGTACTTC; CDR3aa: CASSQGSLQETQYF
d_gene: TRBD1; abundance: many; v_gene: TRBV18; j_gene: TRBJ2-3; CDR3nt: TGTGCCAGCTCACCAAGGGACAGGGACACAGATACGCAGTATTTT; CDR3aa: CASSPRDRDTDTQYF
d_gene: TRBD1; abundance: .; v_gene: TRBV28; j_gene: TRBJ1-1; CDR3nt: TGTGCCAGCATCCCGCCCTCAGGGGGCACTGAAGCTTTCTTT; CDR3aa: CASIPPSGGTEAFF
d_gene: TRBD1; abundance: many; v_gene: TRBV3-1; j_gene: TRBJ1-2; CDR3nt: TGTGCCAGCAGCCAAACAGGGGGGCTTGGCTACACCTTC; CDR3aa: CASSQTGGLGYTF
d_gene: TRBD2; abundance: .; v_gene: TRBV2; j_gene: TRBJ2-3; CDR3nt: TGTGCCAGCAGTCGGGGAGGACTAGCGGGAGATACGCGGTATTTT; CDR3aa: CASSRGGLAGDTRYF
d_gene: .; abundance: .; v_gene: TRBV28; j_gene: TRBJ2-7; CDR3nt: TGTGCCAGCAGAGATCACTCCTACGAGCAGTACTTC; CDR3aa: CASRDHSYEQYF
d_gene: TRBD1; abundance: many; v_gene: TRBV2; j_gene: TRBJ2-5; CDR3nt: TGTGCCAGCAGTGAATACGGGCCGGGACAGGGGTTGGAGACCCAGTACTTC; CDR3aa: CASSEYGPGQGLETQYF
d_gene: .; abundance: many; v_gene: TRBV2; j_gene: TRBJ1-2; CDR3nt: TGTGCCAGCAGTCTACTAGGGGTTTTAAACTATGGCTACACCTTC; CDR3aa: CASSLLGVLNYGYTF
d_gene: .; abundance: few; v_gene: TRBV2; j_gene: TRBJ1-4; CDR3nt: TGTGCCAGCAGTGAAGAGTATAATGAAAAACTGTTTTTT; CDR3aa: CASSEEYNEKLFF
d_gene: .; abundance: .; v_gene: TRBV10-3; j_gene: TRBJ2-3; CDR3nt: TGTGCCATCAGTGACGGCGGGACTAGCACAGATACGCAGTATTTT; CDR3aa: CAISDGGTSTDTQYF
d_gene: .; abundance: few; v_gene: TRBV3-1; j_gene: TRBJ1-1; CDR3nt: TGTGCCAGCAGCCATTGGGGCACTGAAGCTTCCTTT; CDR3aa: CASSHWGTEASF
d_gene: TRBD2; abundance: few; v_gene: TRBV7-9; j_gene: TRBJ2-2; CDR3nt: TGTGCCAGCAGCCTTGGACTAGCGGGACCTCCTTACACCGGGGAGCTGTTTTTT; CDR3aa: CASSLGLAGPPYTGELFF
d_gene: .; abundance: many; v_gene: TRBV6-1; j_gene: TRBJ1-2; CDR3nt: TGTGCCAGCACCAGGGCGGATGGCTACACCTTC; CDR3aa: CASTRADGYTF
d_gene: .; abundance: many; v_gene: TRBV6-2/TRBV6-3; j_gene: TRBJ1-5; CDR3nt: TGTGCCAGCAAGTTGGGACAAAAGAGGAGCAATCAGCCCCAGCATTTT; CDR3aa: CASKLGQKRSNQPQHF
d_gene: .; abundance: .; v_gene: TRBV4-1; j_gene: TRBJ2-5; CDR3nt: TGCGCCAGCAGCTGGAGGGAAGGGACACCTCGAGAGACCCAGTACTTC; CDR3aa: CASSWREGTPRETQYF
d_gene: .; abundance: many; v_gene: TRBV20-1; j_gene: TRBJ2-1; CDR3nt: TGCAGTGCTAGAGATCTGGCGAATGAGCAGTTCTTC; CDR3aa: CSARDLANEQFF
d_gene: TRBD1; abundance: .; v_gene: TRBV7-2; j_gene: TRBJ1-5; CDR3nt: TGTGCCAGCAGCTTAGGGGACAGCCTTGTATCCCAGCATTTT; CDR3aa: CASSLGDSLVSQHF
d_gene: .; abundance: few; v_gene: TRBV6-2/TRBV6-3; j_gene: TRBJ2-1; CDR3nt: TGTGCCAGCAGTTACTCTTGGACACAGACCGACAATGAGCAGTTCTTC; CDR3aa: CASSYSWTQTDNEQFF
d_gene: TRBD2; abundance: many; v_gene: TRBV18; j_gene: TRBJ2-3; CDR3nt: TGTGCCAGCTCACCCACCCCTCTAGCGGGTAGTGAGGATACGCAGTATTTT; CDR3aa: CASSPTPLAGSEDTQYF
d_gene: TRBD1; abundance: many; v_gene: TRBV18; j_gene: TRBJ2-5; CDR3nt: TGTGCCAGCACATCTGGGACAGATCGAGAGACCCAGTACTTC; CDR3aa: CASTSGTDRETQYF
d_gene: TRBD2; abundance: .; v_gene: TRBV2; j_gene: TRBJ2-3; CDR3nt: TGTGCCAGCGTCTTGAACCCGGGACTACTCACAGATACGCAGTATTTT; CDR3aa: CASVLNPGLLTDTQYF
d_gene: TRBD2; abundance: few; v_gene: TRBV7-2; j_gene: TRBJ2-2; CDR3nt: TGTGCCAGCAGCCGCGGGGGGTGGGGGTACACCGGGGAGCTGTTTTTT; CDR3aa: CASSRGGWGYTGELFF